This T cell receptor beta chain was retrieved from a study of blood T cells in healthy people across ages (dated by TCRdb to between 2015 and 2017). About the investigation overall: In model experiments, roughly one uniquely barcoded TCR beta cDNA molecule per two T cells was captured by template switching. The study measured age-related changes in TCR beta repertoire diversity using deep sequencing normalized with unique cDNA molecular identifiers. For two donors (one aged 18 to 30 and one aged 80 or older), the study analyzed two additional independent replicas of 1 million unique cDNA reads from the same blood draw. Four age groups were formed from the donors: young (average about 16 years), middle-aged (more than 35), aged (62) and long-lived (about 80). To avoid experimental bias, donors of different ages were distributed randomly across sequencing lanes. Broader findings and caveats from the paper: Because the CMV infection status of the donors was unknown, age-related changes in expanded clonotypes may potentially have been confounded. Compared with the aged group, the long-lived group had more naive CD4+ T cells, fewer expanded clones and increased TCR diversity, suggesting age selection. Conclusive comparison of naive and antigen-experienced compartments was prevented by the profiling of bulk unsorted PBMCs. Observed TCR beta diversity per million T cells fell roughly linearly with age, and a significant reduction was already apparent by age about 36. A strong correlation was found between observed TCR beta diversity and the percentage of naive T cells measured by flow cytometry. Estimates of total diversity from one million sequenced T cells were regarded as lower bounds and underestimates.

On this clonotype: The antigen it recognizes is unknown. No much larger clonotype is one base removed from it; base qualities were not supplied.

Systemically healthy Caucasian individuals from Russia, 35 to 50 in total and aged 6 to 90 years, were included as donors. Each donor gave about 9.7 milliliters of peripheral blood, drawn into EDTA-treated Vacutainer tubes. PBMCs were isolated by Ficoll-Paque density-gradient centrifugation, with at least 6 million obtained per sample. Trizol reagent was used to extract total RNA from PBMCs, with at least 5 micrograms per sample. The percentages of naive CD45RAhigh/CD27high T cells were determined by flow cytometry on a PBMC aliquot from every donor. Libraries were prepared through 5' RACE. Sequencing relied on an Illumina HiSeq 2500. A second PCR of about 6 to 11 cycles was performed with a sample-barcoded 5' primer and a J-beta primer mix. Each TCR beta cDNA molecule received a unique molecular identifier from a template-switch 5' adaptor carrying 12 random nucleotides. At least 2.5 million CDR3-containing paired-end reads were obtained from each sample. First-strand cDNA synthesis was performed from all RNA using the Mint cDNA synthesis kit, with priming by a TRBC-specific oligonucleotide. Following uracil-DNA glycosylase treatment, a first 18-cycle PCR with universal primers M1SS and BC2_uni_R was performed on all cDNA. The original pipeline was this. For normalization, 1 million high-quality reads were randomly selected from each sample, with every read carrying a distinct molecular identifier. Instead of being binned into consensus sequences, reads that shared molecular identifiers were thrown out. MiTCR, run with a Q25 quality threshold and the strictest error-elimination algorithm, handled CDR3 identification, clonotype clustering and error correction. A nonparametric unseen species model with Euler transformation was used to estimate a lower bound on total TCR beta diversity. TCRdb applied fastp at Q25 and MiXCR to the public reads, then kept only in-frame beta chains. Entries that share a CDR3 protein sequence are merged under the most common genes and DNA. None of the V and J calls come from the authors' own analysis; TCRdb made them. Present in this sample are almost 1 million distinct CDR3 sequences, about 53% of which were seen just once. The ten largest clones take up around a fifth of the sample.

This TCR was sampled from a woman aged 55-69 years in good health. Sequencing input: blood.

The bases read TGTGCCAGCAGCCAAGATCTTAGGTCCACTCACAATGAGCAGTTCTTC. Its coded protein is CASSQDLRSTHNEQFF. Here the chain combines TRBV4-2 and TRBJ2-1; the D gene cannot be resolved reliably. V is cut by 0 bases and J by 5 bases, and the space between the germline ends is 14 bases. The CDR3 starts with the cysteine, ends with the phenylalanine, and has 16 residues. CDR3 DNA only is kept here, 48 bases in frame from base 1. Sequences LGHNA (CDR1) and YNFKEQ (CDR2) are obtained from the germline V gene.